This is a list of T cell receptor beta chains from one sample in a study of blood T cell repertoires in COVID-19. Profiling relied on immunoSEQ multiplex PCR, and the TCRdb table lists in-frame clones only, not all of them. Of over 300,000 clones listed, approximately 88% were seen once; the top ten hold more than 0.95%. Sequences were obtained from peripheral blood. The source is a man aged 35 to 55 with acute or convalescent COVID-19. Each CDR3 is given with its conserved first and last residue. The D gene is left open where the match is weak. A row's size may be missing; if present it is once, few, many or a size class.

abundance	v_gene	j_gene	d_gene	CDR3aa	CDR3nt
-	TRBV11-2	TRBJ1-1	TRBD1	CASSPAVGQGVTEAFF	TGTGCCAGCAGCCCAGCGGTGGGACAGGGGGTCACTGAAGCTTTCTTT
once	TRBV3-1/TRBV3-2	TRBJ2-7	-	CASSFYSYEQYF	TGTGCCAGCAGCTTTTACTCCTACGAGCAGTACTTC
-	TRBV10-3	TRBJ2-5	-	CAISELRAETQYF	TGTGCCATCAGTGAGCTCAGGGCAGAGACCCAGTACTTC
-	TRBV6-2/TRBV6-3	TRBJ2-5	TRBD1	CASSYEATGTGRKTQYF	TGTGCCAGCAGTTACGAAGCCACCGGGACAGGGCGAAAGACCCAGTACTTC
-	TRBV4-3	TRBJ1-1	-	CASSQGPARQGEAFF	TGCGCCAGCAGCCAAGGCCCCGCGAGGCAGGGTGAAGCTTTCTTT
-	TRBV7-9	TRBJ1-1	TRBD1	CASRKTGGMNTEAFF	TGTGCCAGCAGGAAGACAGGGGGCATGAACACTGAAGCTTTCTTT
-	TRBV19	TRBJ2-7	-	CASSLPGSDEQYF	TGTGCCAGTAGCCTGCCGGGGTCGGACGAGCAGTACTTC
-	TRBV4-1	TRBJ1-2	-	CASSAQEDYGYTF	TGCGCCAGCAGCGCCCAGGAGGATTATGGCTACACCTTC
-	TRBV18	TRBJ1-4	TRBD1	CASSADRGRLSEKLFF	TGTGCCAGCTCAGCGGACAGGGGGAGATTAAGTGAAAAACTGTTTTTT
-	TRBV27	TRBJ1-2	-	CATTKTQGVDGYTF	TGTGCCACCACTAAAACACAGGGCGTGGATGGCTACACCTTC
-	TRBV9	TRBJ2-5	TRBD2	CASSDLAGAGETQYF	TGTGCCAGCAGCGACCTAGCGGGGGCGGGAGAGACCCAGTACTTC
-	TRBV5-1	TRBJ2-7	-	CASSLVGENEQYF	TGCGCCAGCAGCTTGGTCGGGGAGAACGAGCAGTACTTC
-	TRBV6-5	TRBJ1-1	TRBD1	CASRTRQGGAFF	TGTGCCAGCAGAACACGACAGGGCGGAGCTTTCTTT
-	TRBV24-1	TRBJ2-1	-	CATSVPGNEQFF	TGTGCCACCAGTGTTCCGGGGAATGAGCAGTTCTTC
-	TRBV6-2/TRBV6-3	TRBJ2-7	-	CASSYGRYEQYF	TGTGCCAGCAGTTACGGGCGTTACGAGCAGTACTTC
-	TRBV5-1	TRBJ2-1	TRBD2	CASSPDGLVVNEQFF	TGCGCCAGCAGCCCAGATGGACTAGTCGTCAATGAGCAGTTCTTC
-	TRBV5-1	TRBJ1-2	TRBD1	CASSGDSSNYGYTF	TGCGCCAGCAGCGGGGACAGTTCTAACTATGGCTACACCTTC
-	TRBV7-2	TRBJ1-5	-	CASSFGYSNQPQHF	TGTGCCAGCAGCTTCGGGTATAGCAATCAGCCCCAGCATTTT
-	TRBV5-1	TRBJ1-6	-	CASSLGGRGINSPLHF	TGCGCCAGCAGCTTGGGTGGGCGGGGAATTAATTCACCCCTCCACTTT
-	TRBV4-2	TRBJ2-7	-	CASSQEEGFRAYEQYF	TGTGCCAGCAGCCAAGAGGAGGGGTTTAGGGCCTACGAGCAGTACTTC
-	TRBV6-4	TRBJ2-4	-	CASSDSETSGHIQYF	TGTGCCAGCAGTGACTCTGAGACCTCAGGGCACATTCAGTACTTC
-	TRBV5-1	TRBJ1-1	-	CASSPSGMGNTEAFF	TGCGCCAGCAGCCCCTCCGGGATGGGGAACACTGAAGCTTTCTTT
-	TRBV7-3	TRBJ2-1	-	CASSLLGGASYNEQFF	TGTGCCAGCAGTCTCCTGGGCGGGGCCTCCTACAATGAGCAGTTCTTC
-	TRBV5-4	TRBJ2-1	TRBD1	CASSHGQGGYNEQFF	TGTGCCAGCAGCCACGGACAGGGAGGCTACAATGAGCAGTTCTTC